This is a list of T cell receptor beta chains from one sample in a study of T cell responses to AZD1222 COVID-19 vaccine. TCRdb's table, derived via immunoSEQ multiplex PCR, lists solely in-frame clones and lacks some. In the table there are about 100,000 clones, 87% of which are singletons. Sequenced here: peripheral blood, sampled on day 0 of AZD1222 vaccination. The origin of the receptors is an adult in good health. Each CDR3 is given with its conserved first and last residue. The D gene is left open where the match is weak. A clone size is listed for some rows: how often the clone was seen (once, few, many), or a class if it is expanded.

v_gene	abundance	d_gene	j_gene	CDR3nt	CDR3aa
TRBV30	-	TRBD1	TRBJ1-5	TGTGCCTGGGATCAGGGGGCCCTCAATCAGCCCCAGCATTTT	CAWDQGALNQPQHF
TRBV5-4	-	TRBD2	TRBJ2-3	TGTGCCAGCAGCTTGGATACTAGCGGGGGGAGGACAGATACGCAGTATTTT	CASSLDTSGGRTDTQYF
TRBV7-8	-	TRBD1	TRBJ1-1	TGTGCCAGCAGCTTAGCCCAGGGGGCGGTCCACACTGAAGCTTTCTTT	CASSLAQGAVHTEAFF
TRBV7-8	-	-	TRBJ2-7	TGTGCCAGCAGCGACCGAATGGGCGAGCAGTACTTC	CASSDRMGEQYF
TRBV6-5	-	-	TRBJ2-2	TGTGCCAGCACCCGTGGGCCGAACACCGGGGAGCTGTTTTTT	CASTRGPNTGELFF
TRBV18	-	-	TRBJ2-6	TGTGCCAGCTCACCTTTACCGGGTTCCACTCTCTCTGGGGCCAACGTCCTGACTTTC	CASSPLPGSTLSGANVLTF
TRBV5-4	-	TRBD1	TRBJ1-2	TGTGCCAGCAGCAATTTGCTCGGGACAGGGGGCGCAAGCTACACCTTC	CASSNLLGTGGASYTF
TRBV4-2	-	-	TRBJ1-3	TGTGCCAGCAGCCAAGCCAAACCCCAGGGAGCCAACTCTGGAAACACCATATATTTT	CASSQAKPQGANSGNTIYF
TRBV6-4	-	-	TRBJ2-3	TGTGCCAGCAGTGACCGCCCTACCAGGGGCACAGATACGCAGTATTTT	CASSDRPTRGTDTQYF
TRBV27	-	-	TRBJ1-3	TGTGCCAGCAGTTTACTTTGGGGTGCCGGAAACACCATATATTTT	CASSLLWGAGNTIYF
TRBV9	-	-	TRBJ2-1	TGTGCCAGCAGCGAGGACAGCTACAATGAGCAGTTCTTC	CASSEDSYNEQFF
TRBV20-1	-	-	TRBJ2-1	TGCAGTGCTCAACTAGACCATGAGCAGTTCTTC	CSAQLDHEQFF
TRBV7-2	once	-	TRBJ1-5	TGTGCCAGCAGCTTACGGTCCAATCAGCCCCAGCATTTT	CASSLRSNQPQHF
TRBV4-3	once	TRBD1	TRBJ2-1	TGCGCCAGCAGCCAAGGACAGGGTCTGAATGAGCAGTTCTTC	CASSQGQGLNEQFF